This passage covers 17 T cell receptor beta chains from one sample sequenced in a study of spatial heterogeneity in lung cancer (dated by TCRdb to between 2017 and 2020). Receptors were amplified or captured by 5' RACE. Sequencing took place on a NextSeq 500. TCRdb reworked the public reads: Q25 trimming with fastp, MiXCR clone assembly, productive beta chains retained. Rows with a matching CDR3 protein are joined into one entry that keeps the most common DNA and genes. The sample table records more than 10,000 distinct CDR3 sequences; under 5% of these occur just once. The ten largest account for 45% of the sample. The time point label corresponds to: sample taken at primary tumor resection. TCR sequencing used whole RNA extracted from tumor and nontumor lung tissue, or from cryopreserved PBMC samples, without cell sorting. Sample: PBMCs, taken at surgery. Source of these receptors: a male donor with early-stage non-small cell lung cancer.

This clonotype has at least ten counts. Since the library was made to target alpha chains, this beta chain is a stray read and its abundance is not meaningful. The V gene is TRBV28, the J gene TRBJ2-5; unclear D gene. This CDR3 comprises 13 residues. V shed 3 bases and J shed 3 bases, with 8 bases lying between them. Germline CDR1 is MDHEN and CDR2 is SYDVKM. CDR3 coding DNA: TGTGCCAGCAGTTTGGCGGAAGAAGAGACCCAGTACTTC. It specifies CASSLAEEETQYF.

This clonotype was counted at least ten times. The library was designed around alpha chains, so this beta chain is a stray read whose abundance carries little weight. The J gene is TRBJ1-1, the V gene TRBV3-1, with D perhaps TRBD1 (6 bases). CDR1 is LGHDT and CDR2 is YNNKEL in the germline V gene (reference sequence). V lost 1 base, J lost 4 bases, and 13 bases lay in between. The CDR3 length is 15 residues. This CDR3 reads CASSQVGQGSTEAFF. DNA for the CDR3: TGTGCCAGCAGCCAAGTGGGTCAGGGGAGCACTGAAGCTTTCTTT.

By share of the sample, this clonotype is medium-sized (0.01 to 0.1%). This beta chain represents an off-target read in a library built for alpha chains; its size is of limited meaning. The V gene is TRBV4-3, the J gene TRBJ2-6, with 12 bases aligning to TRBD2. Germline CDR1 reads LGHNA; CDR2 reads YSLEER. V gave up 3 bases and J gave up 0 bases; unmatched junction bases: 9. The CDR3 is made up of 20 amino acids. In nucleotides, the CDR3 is TGCGCCAGCAGCCACCTTGGACTAGCGGGATCCTGCTCTGGGGCCAACGTCCTGACTTTC. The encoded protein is CASSHLGLAGSCSGANVLTF.

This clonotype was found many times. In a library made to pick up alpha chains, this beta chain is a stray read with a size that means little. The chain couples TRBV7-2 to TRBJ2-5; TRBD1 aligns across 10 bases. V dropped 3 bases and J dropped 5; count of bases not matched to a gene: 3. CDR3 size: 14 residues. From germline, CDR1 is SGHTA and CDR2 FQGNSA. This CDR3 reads CASSFRTGGETQYF. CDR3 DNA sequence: TGTGCCAGCAGCTTTAGGACAGGGGGGGAGACCCAGTACTTC. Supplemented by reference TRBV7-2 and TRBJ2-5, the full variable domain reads GAGVSQSPSNKVTEKGKDVELRCDPISGHTALYWYRQSLGQGLEFLIYFQGNSAPDKSGLPSDRFSAERTGGSVSTLTIQRTQQEDSAVYLCASSFRTGGETQYFGPGTRLLVL.

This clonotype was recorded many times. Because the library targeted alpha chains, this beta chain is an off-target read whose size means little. The CDR3 region is CATSRGDKLRDTQYF. DNA for the CDR3: TGTGCCACCAGCAGAGGAGACAAACTGAGAGATACGCAGTATTTT. The rearrangement uses TRBV15 and TRBJ2-3, with no clear D. The CDR3 contains 15 residues. V was trimmed by 1 base and J by 5 bases, leaving 13 bases between them. Per the germline V gene, CDR1 is LNHNV and CDR2 is YYDKDF (reference sequence).

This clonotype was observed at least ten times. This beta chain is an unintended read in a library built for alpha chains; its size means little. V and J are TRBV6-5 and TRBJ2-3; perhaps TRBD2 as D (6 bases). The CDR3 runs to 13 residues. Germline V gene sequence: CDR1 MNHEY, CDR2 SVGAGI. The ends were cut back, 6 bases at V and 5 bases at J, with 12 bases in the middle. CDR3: CASSETGGDTQYF. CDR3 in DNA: TGTGCCAGCAGCGAAACCGGGGGAGATACGCAGTATTTT.

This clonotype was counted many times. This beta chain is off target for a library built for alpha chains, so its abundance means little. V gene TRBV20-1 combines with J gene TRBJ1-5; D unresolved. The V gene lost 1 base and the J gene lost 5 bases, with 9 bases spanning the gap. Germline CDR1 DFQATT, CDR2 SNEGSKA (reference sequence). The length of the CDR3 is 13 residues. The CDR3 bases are TGCAGTGCTAGAGCAGGAATGGATCAGCCCCAGCATTTT. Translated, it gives CSARAGMDQPQHF.

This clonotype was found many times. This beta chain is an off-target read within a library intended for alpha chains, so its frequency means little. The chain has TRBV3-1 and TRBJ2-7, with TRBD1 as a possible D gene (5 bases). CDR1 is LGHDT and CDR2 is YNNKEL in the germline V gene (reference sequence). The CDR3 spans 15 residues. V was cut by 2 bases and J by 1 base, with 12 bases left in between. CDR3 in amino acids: CASSQNPDISYEQYF. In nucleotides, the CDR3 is TGTGCCAGCAGCCAAAATCCGGACATATCCTACGAGCAGTACTTC.

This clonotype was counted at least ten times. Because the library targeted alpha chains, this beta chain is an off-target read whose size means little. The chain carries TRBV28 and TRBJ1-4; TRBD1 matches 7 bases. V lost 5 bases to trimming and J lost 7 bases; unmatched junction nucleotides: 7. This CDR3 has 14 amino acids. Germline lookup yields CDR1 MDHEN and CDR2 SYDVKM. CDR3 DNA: TGTGCCAGCAGTCCCCCGCACAGGGGTGAAAAACTGTTTTTT. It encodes CASSPPHRGEKLFF.

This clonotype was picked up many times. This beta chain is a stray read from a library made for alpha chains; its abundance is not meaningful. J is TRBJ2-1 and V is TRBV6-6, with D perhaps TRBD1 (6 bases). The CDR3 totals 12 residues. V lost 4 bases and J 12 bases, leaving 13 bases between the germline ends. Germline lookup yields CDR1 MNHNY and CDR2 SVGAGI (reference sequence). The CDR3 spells CASSLQGWGQFF. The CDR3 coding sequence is TGTGCCAGCAGTTTACAGGGCTGGGGGCAGTTCTTC.

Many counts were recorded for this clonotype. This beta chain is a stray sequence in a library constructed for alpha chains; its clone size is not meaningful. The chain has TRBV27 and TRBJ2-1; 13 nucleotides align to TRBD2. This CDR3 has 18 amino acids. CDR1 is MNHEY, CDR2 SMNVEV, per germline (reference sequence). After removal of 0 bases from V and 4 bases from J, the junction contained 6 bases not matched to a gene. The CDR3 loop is CASSLSRPGLAGYNEQFF. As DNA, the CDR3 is TGTGCCAGCAGTTTATCGAGGCCGGGACTAGCGGGATACAATGAGCAGTTCTTC.

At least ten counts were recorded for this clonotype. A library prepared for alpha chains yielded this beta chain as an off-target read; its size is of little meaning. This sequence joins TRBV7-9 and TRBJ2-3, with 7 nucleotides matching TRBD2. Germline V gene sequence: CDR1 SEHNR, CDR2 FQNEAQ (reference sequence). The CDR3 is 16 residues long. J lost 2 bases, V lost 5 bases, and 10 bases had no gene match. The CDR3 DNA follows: TGTGCCAGCAGCCTAAGGGCTAGCGGTCTCACAGATACGCAGTATTTT. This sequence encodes CASSLRASGLTDTQYF.

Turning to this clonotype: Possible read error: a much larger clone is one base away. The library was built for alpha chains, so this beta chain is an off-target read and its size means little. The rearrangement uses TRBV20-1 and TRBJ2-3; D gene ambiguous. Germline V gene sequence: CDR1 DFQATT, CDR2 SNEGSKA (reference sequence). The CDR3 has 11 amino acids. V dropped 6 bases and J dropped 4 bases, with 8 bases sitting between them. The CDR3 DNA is TGCAGTGCCCATCTAGCAGATACGCAGTATTTT. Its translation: CSAHLADTQYF.

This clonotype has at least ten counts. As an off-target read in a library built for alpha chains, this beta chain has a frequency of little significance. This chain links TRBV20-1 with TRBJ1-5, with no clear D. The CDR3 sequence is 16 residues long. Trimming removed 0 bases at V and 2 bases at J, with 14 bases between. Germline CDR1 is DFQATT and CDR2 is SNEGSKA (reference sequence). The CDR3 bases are TGCAGTGCTAGAGATCGTGGACCCGTGGGCAATCAGCCCCAGCATTTT. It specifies CSARDRGPVGNQPQHF.

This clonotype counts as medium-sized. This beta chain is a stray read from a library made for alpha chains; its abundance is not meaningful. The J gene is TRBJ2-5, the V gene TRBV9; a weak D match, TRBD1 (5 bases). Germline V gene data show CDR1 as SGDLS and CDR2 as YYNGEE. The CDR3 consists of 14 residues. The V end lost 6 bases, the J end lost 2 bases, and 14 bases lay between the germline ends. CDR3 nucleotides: TGTGCCAGCACCAGGGCGCCAGGTCAAGAGACCCAGTACTTC. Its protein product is CASTRAPGQETQYF.

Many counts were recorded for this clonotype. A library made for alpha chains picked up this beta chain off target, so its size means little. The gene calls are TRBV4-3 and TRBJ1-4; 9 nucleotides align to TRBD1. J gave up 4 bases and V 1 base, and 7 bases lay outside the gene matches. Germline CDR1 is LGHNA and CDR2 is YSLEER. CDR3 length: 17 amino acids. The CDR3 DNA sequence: TGCGCCAGCAGCCAAGGACCCCCGGGACAGGGTAATGAAAAACTGTTTTTT. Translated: CASSQGPPGQGNEKLFF.

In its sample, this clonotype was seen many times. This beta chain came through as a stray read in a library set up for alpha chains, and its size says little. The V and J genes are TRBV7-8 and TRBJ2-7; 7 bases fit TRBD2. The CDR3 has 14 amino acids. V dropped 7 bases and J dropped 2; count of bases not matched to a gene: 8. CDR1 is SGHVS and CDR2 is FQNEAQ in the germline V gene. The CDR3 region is CASTYGRTTYEQYF. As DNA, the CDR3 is TGTGCCAGCACCTACGGGAGGACGACCTACGAGCAGTACTTC.